Below are 9 T cell receptor beta chains sequenced from a single sample in a study of blood T cell repertoires in COVID-19. Assay: immunoSEQ multiplex PCR; the TCRdb copy retains only in-frame clones and omits some. The sample holds hundreds of thousands of clones; around 90% are singletons and the top ten take about 3%. Specimen: peripheral blood. The receptors originated from a human donor in a cohort sampled during active COVID-19.

The V and J genes are TRBV30 and TRBJ1-6, with TRBD1 matching over 8 bases. V lost 5 bases to trimming and J lost 10 bases; unmatched junction nucleotides: 4. From germline, CDR1 is GTSNPN and CDR2 SVGIG (reference sequence). CDR3 length: 12 residues. The CDR3 region has the DNA TGTGCCTGGGACAGGGGTGACTCACCCCTCCACTTT. Protein product: CAWDRGDSPLHF.

The chain couples TRBV4-2 to TRBJ2-3; possible D gene TRBD1, 6 bases. Looked up from germline, CDR1 is LGHNA and CDR2 is YNFKEQ. There are 15 residues in the CDR3. V dropped 0 bases and J dropped 5 bases, with 12 bases sitting between them. The CDR3 reads CASSQEGAGGDTQYF. The CDR3 DNA is TGTGCCAGCAGCCAAGAGGGGGCTGGGGGAGATACGCAGTATTTT.

Only one count was recorded for this clone. The J gene is TRBJ2-1, the V gene TRBV28, with D possibly TRBD2 on 6 matching bases. Germline V gene sequence: CDR1 MDHEN, CDR2 SYDVKM. CDR3 length: 11 amino acids. V was clipped by 8 bases and J by 12 bases, with 14 bases between them. CDR3 sequence: CASLEGPLQFF. CDR3 nucleotides: TGTGCCAGCCTGGAGGGACCTCTGCAGTTCTTC.

The rearrangement uses TRBV7-8 and TRBJ1-3, with D possibly TRBD1 on 6 matching bases. The germline gives CDR1 SGHVS, CDR2 FQNEAQ. The CDR3 is made up of 16 amino acids. V was clipped by 5 bases and J by 0 bases, with 14 bases between them. The CDR3 here is CASSRSTGSSGNTIYF. The CDR3 DNA sequence: TGTGCCAGCAGCCGTTCAACAGGGAGCTCTGGAAACACCATATATTTT.

This clone was picked up one time. V gene TRBV20-1 combines with J gene TRBJ2-1, with D tentatively TRBD1 (6 bases). V lost 4 bases to trimming and J lost 10 bases, with 11 bases between them. Germline CDR1 is DFQATT and CDR2 is SNEGSKA (reference sequence). The CDR3 covers 11 residues. CDR3 nucleotides: TGCAGTGCTACCTACAGGGTCGAGCAGTTCTTC. It encodes CSATYRVEQFF.

This clone was seen a few times. The chain is built from TRBV5-6 and TRBJ1-5; 10 nucleotides align to TRBD1. The ends lost 4 bases at V and 11 bases at J; junction bases unmatched: 15. This CDR3 has 16 amino acids. The germline V gene has CDR1 SGHDT and CDR2 YYEEEE. This CDR3 reads CASSVFRDRGLDTQHF. CDR3 nucleotides: TGTGCCAGCAGCGTGTTTCGGGACAGGGGCCTCGATACCCAGCATTTT.

This chain connects TRBV6-6 to TRBJ1-2; TRBD1 aligns across 7 bases. This CDR3 is 17 amino acids long. CDR1 is MNHNY and CDR2 is SVGAGI in the germline V gene (reference sequence). Trimming removed 5 bases from V and 4 bases from J; junction bases left unmatched: 16. This CDR3 reads CASSQTSGTAILYGYTF. For the CDR3, the DNA is TGTGCCAGCAGTCAGACGTCCGGGACAGCTATTCTCTATGGCTACACCTTC.

The V call is TRBV3-1 (or the pseudogene TRBV3-2), the J call TRBJ2-3, with D possibly being TRBD2 (6 bases). CDR1 is LGHDT and CDR2 is YNNKEL in the germline V gene (reference sequence). This CDR3 region has 17 residues. V lost 0 bases and J 1 base, leaving 14 bases between the germline ends. The DNA of the CDR3 is TGTGCCAGCAGCCAAGACCCCTTGGGCGGGGGCACAGATACGCAGTATTTT. The encoded protein is CASSQDPLGGGTDTQYF.

This rearrangement joins TRBV18 to TRBJ2-5; a weak D match, TRBD2 (5 bases). V lost 8 bases and J 1 base, leaving 11 bases between the germline ends. The CDR3 covers 13 residues. The V gene's germline CDR1 is KGHSH and CDR2 LQKENI. CDR3 sequence: CASRAAVQETQYF. For the CDR3, the DNA is TGTGCCAGCCGTGCAGCGGTCCAAGAGACCCAGTACTTC.